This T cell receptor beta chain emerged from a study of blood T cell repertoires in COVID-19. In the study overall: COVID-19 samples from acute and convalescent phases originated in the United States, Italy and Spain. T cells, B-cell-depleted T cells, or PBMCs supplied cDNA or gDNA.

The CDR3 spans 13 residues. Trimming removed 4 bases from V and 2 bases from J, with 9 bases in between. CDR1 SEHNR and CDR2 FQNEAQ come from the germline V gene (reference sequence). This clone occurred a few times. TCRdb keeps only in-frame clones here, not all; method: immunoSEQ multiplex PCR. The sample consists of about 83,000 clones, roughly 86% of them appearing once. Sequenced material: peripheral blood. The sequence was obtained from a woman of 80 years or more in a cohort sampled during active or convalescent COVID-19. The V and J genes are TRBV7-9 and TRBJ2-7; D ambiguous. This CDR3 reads CASSSPATYEQYV. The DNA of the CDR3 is TGTGCCAGCAGCTCGCCCGCTACCTACGAGCAGTACGTC.